This T cell receptor (beta chain) was recorded in a study of blood T cells in healthy people across ages. Germline V gene data show CDR1 as LGHDT and CDR2 as YNNKEL (reference sequence). CDR3 length: 15 residues. V was trimmed by 6 bases and J by 3 bases, leaving 18 bases between them. This clonotype was detected a few times. A J-beta primer mix and a sample-barcoded 5' primer were used in a second PCR of about 7 to 12 cycles. From the 5' RACE reads, TCRdb called clonotypes with MiXCR, one entry per CDR3 protein. The sample has some 1.7 million distinct CDR3 sequences; roughly 28% are singletons. The sample comprised blood. V gene TRBV3-1 combines with J gene TRBJ2-7, with D perhaps being TRBD1 or TRBD2 (5 bases each). The clonotype was recovered from a woman aged 25 to 39 in good health. CDR3 DNA sequence: TGTGCCAGCAGTTTAAGGGACGGGGTCTTCTACGAGCAGTACTTC. Protein product: CASSLRDGVFYEQYF.